This T cell receptor (beta chain) was obtained from a study of shared clonotypes between healthy human individuals. Study-level results: A handful of donors held approximately 4.6% of naive CD4 clonotypes in common. Compared with clonotypes that all four donors shared, non-shared clonotypes had lower generation probabilities.

To note about this clone: Antigen specificity is unknown.

All participating donors were Caucasian adults from Nashville, Tennessee. Each PCR replicate from the sorted subsets contained 200 to 250 ng DNA, which is tens of thousands of T cell genomes. Only in-frame clones appear in the TCRdb table, and some are missing; sequencing was by immunoSEQ multiplex PCR. The sample lists 90,000 to 130,000 clones, approximately 70% occurring once. The V end lost 0 bases, the J end lost 9 bases, and 21 bases lay between the germline ends. The germline CDR1 and CDR2 sequences are MGHRA and YSYEKL. CDR3 length equals 17 residues. The receptor's source is a woman aged 30 to 39 in good health. The sample consisted of memory CD8+ T cells sorted from blood. As to subset: CD45RO+ cells pooled with CCR7-negative TemRA cells. This chain uses TRBV4-1 with TRBJ2-1, with D possibly being TRBD2 (5 bases). This CDR3 reads CASSQEGPGSPWGEQFF. The CDR3, as DNA: TGCGCCAGCAGCCAAGAGGGTCCGGGAAGTCCCTGGGGTGAGCAGTTCTTC.